This entry features one T cell receptor beta chain sequence. What it binds is unknown. The CDR3 has 19 residues. Germline V gives CDR1 LNHDA, CDR2 SQIVND (reference sequence). With V trimmed by 5 bases and J by 2 bases, 9 bases remained unmatched. The data stem from a study of cytomegalovirus exposure and HLA in healthy donors. Study-level results: A later examination showed that TCR association rates differed by HLA locus, with DRB1 most and HLA-C fewest.

The PCR made use of 60 Vbeta and 13 Jbeta primers. Per the original data handling: Approximately 78 million unique TCR beta chains, roughly 11 million of them shared, were counted by a later analysis. Some clones are missing from TCRdb's copy, which holds only in-frame ones; the method was immunoSEQ multiplex PCR. V, J and clone size reflect that table, while D and trimming were determined from the DNA. Of about 98,000 clones listed, around 83% were seen once; the top ten hold under 4.5%. The chain uses TRBV19 and TRBJ2-6; 13 bases fit TRBD2. Sequencing was carried out using PBMCs. This receptor was taken from a female donor in good health and CMV-seropositive. CDR3 coding DNA: TGTGCCAGTAGTTCCAGGGGACTAGCGGGGAGTCCTGGGGCCAACGTCCTGACTTTC. Amino acids: CASSSRGLAGSPGANVLTF.